The clone carrying this T cell receptor (beta chain) was detected once. From germline, CDR1 is ENHRY and CDR2 SYGVKD. CDR3 length equals 11 residues. V lost 10 bases to trimming and J lost 8 bases, with 14 bases between them. The source of the sample is a study of Graves' ophthalmopathy and Graves' hyperthyroidism. The authors amplified TCR beta CDR3 regions from RNA transcripts. Following a first-round RT-PCR that used HTBI primers, a second-round multiplex PCR was carried out. TCRdb redid the calling of the multiplex PCR reads with MiXCR, one entry per CDR3 protein. The sample contains some 750,000 distinct CDR3 sequences, roughly 40% of which appear only once.

V is TRBV10-3 and J is TRBJ1-2, with D maybe TRBD1 (5 bases). The source material was peripheral blood. The sequence came from an adult man with Graves' ophthalmopathy. CDR3 DNA: TGTGCCACGGCGACAGTCGGAGGCTACACCTTC. Protein sequence: CATATVGGYTF.